This T cell receptor (beta chain) was obtained from a study of CDR3 diversity in severe acne. CDR1 and CDR2 from the germline V gene are DFQATT and SNEGSKA (reference sequence). The CDR3 totals 15 residues. Trimming took 0 bases from V and 4 from J; bases not matched to a gene: 6. Via MiXCR, TCRdb re-called the PCR reads, giving one row per CDR3 protein. Of approximately 80,000 distinct CDR3 sequences listed, under 60% are singletons. The sequence was collected from a male donor in good health, without acne. The chain couples TRBV20-1 to TRBJ2-7, with 10 bases lining up with TRBD2. Input material: blood. The CDR3 is CSARDPSGSAYEQYF. The CDR3 nucleotides read TGCAGTGCTAGAGATCCTAGCGGGAGTGCGTACGAGCAGTACTTC.